The 14 T cell receptor beta chains presented below share a single source sample, sequenced in a study of blood T cell repertoires in COVID-19. Data came from immunoSEQ multiplex PCR; TCRdb stores just in-frame clones and leaves some out. The sample contains approximately 220,000 clones, around 80% of which appear only once. Sequences were obtained from peripheral blood. Receptor source: a man in his forties with acute or convalescent COVID-19.

The chain combines TRBV11-3 with TRBJ2-5, with TRBD2 identical over 11 bases. CDR3 size: 15 residues. Looked up from germline, CDR1 is SGHNT and CDR2 is YENEEA. V shed 5 bases, J shed 3 bases, and the junction held 5 bases outside the gene matches. CDR3 in DNA: TGTGCCAGCAGCACACGGGGACTAGCGGAAGAGACCCAGTACTTC. Its translation: CASSTRGLAEETQYF.

This chain connects TRBV6-1 to TRBJ2-1, with D perhaps TRBD2 (5 bases). There are 16 residues in the CDR3. The germline CDR1 and CDR2 sequences are MNHNS and SASEGT. Trimming stripped 4 bases from V and 0 bases from J, with 13 bases between. The CDR3 here is CASSGWTGNSYNEQFF. For the CDR3, the DNA is TGTGCCAGCAGTGGATGGACGGGGAACTCCTACAATGAGCAGTTCTTC.

This chain connects TRBV19 to TRBJ1-3; 8 bases are a match to TRBD1. Germline values: CDR1 LNHDA, CDR2 SQIVND (reference sequence). The CDR3 loop spans 15 amino acids. The V gene end was trimmed by 3 bases and the J gene end by 2 bases; junction bases not matched to a gene: 3. The CDR3 is CASSIGQGTGNTIYF. CDR3 sequence (DNA): TGTGCCAGTAGTATTGGACAGGGAACTGGAAACACCATATATTTT.

This rearrangement joins TRBV4-3 to TRBJ2-7; 8 bases fit TRBD1. CDR3 length: 15 residues. Germline V gene data show CDR1 as LGHNA and CDR2 as YSLEER. Trimming took 4 bases from V and 4 from J; bases not matched to a gene: 9. The CDR3 DNA is TGCGCCAGCAGCCCAACAGGGGGGTACATGTACGAGCAGTACTTC. Its protein product is CASSPTGGYMYEQYF.

The chain is built from TRBV29-1 and TRBJ1-1; D remains unclear. Deletions cut 3 bases from V and 4 bases from J, with 9 bases between. The CDR3 is 12 residues long. CDR1 and CDR2 (germline): SQVTM, ANQGSEA. The CDR3 loop reads CSVDPLGTEAFF. The CDR3 nucleotides are TGCAGCGTTGATCCCCTAGGCACTGAAGCTTTCTTT. Complete variable domain (other parts from reference TRBV29-1 and TRBJ1-1): SAVISQKPSRDICQRGTSLTIQCQVDSQVTMMFWYRQQPGQSLTLIATANQGSEATYESGFVIDKFPISRPNLTFSTLTVSNMSPEDSSIYLCSVDPLGTEAFFGQGTRLTVV.

The sample holds one count of this clone. The J gene is TRBJ1-2, the V gene TRBV2; no definite D call. The germline V gene has CDR1 SNHLY and CDR2 FYNNEI. The CDR3 sequence is 14 residues long. V was pared by 2 bases and J by 5 bases, with 12 bases between. The CDR3 DNA reads TGTGCCAGCAGTGAACAGGCCCTCCGATATGGCTACACCTTC. It translates to CASSEQALRYGYTF.

This chain connects TRBV16 to TRBJ1-1; tentative D call: TRBD1 (5 bases). The germline V and J ends were trimmed by 2 bases and 1 base, with 11 bases remaining between them. Germline CDR1 KGHSY, CDR2 FQNENV. This CDR3 has 15 amino acids. The CDR3 coding sequence is TGTGCCAGCAGCCAAAACCCGGGGGGGAACACTGAAGCTTTCTTT. It encodes CASSQNPGGNTEAFF.

This chain links TRBV6-1 with TRBJ2-1, with 9 bases lining up with TRBD2. The germline gives CDR1 MNHNS, CDR2 SASEGT. CDR3 size: 16 residues. V shed 3 bases and J 8 bases; nucleotides not matched to a gene: 11. CDR3 loop: CASSDPRTSASDEQFF. Here the CDR3 DNA reads TGTGCCAGCAGTGACCCTAGGACTAGCGCCAGCGATGAGCAGTTCTTC.

The rearrangement uses TRBV3-1 (or the pseudogene TRBV3-2) and TRBJ2-7; 13 bases are shared with TRBD2. Germline V gene lookup returns CDR1 LGHDT and CDR2 YNNKEL (reference sequence). Trimming cost V 4 bases and J 4 bases; bases outside gene matches: 7. This CDR3 comprises 16 residues. This CDR3 reads CASSPTRTSGSYEQYF. In nucleotides, the CDR3 is TGTGCCAGCAGCCCAACCCGGACTAGCGGGAGTTACGAGCAGTACTTC.

This chain connects TRBV10-3 to TRBJ2-3; 14 bases align to TRBD2. The CDR3 spans 18 residues. CDR1 is ENHRY, CDR2 SYGVKD, per germline. The J segment lost 3 bases and the V segment lost 6 bases, leaving 11 bases of the junction unmatched. This CDR3 reads CAISGTSGSWAPTDTQYF. In DNA form, the CDR3 reads TGTGCCATCAGCGGGACTAGCGGGAGTTGGGCACCAACAGATACGCAGTATTTT.

The rearrangement uses TRBV19 and TRBJ1-4, with 7 positions matching TRBD1. J was trimmed by 4 bases and V by 4 bases; bases with no gene match: 6. The CDR3 consists of 15 residues. Per the germline V gene, CDR1 is LNHDA and CDR2 is SQIVND (reference sequence). Written as DNA, the CDR3 is TGTGCCAGTAGTACCCGGGACAGCTTTAATGAAAAACTGTTTTTT. Protein product: CASSTRDSFNEKLFF.

The chain couples TRBV5-1 to TRBJ2-1, with TRBD1 matching over 10 bases. CDR3 length: 19 residues. CDR1 is SGHRS, CDR2 YFSETQ, per germline. Trimming removed 4 bases from V and 7 bases from J; junction bases left unmatched: 20. DNA of the CDR3: TGCGCCAGCAGCATTAGACCGGGACAGGGGCCCAGGGGTAAGAATGAGCAGTTCTTC. Amino acids: CASSIRPGQGPRGKNEQFF.

The J gene is TRBJ2-5, the V gene TRBV5-1, with D maybe TRBD1 (6 bases). The CDR3 contains 14 residues. The V and J ends lost 3 bases and 4 bases respectively, with 13 bases between them. Looked up from germline, CDR1 is SGHRS and CDR2 is YFSETQ. CDR3 amino acids: CASSSSVGGETQYF. CDR3 DNA: TGCGCCAGCAGCTCGTCCGTAGGGGGAGAGACCCAGTACTTC.

The chain combines TRBV19 with TRBJ1-5; 7 bases align to TRBD1. The CDR3 consists of 14 residues. From germline, CDR1 is LNHDA and CDR2 SQIVND (reference sequence). Unmatched junction bases numbered 4, after V lost 3 bases and J lost 5 bases. The CDR3, as DNA: TGTGCCAGTAGTATCCGACAGGGCGATCAGCCCCAGCATTTT. Translated: CASSIRQGDQPQHF.